This TCR beta chain emerged from a study of CD8 T cells in ankylosing spondylitis. This clonotype has a handful of counts. No antigen is known for it. TCRdb processed the 5' RACE reads anew with MiXCR; each CDR3 protein has one entry. This table holds about 340,000 distinct CDR3 sequences, 14% to 15% found once. The CDR3 consists of 15 residues. CDR1 ENHRY and CDR2 SYGVKD come from the germline V gene. V shed 3 bases and J shed 3 bases, with 15 bases lying between them. Study conclusions and caveats: Significantly higher representation of disease-linked clones was reported for matched ankylosing spondylitis synovial fluid. With a CD8+ phenotype, disease-linked clones were relatively rare in peripheral blood. Within ankylosing spondylitis blood, a TCR beta motif made up of under 10 highly homologous variants appeared to be characteristic.

This TCR derives from a male donor with ankylosing spondylitis or in good health (not recorded which). Sequences were obtained from blood, either unsorted or a sorted T cell fraction (not recorded which). The chain has TRBV10-3 and TRBJ2-7, with D maybe TRBD2 (5 bases). In nucleotides, the CDR3 is TGTGCCATCAGTGACGGGGTCTCTAGTGTCTACGAGCAGTACTTC. It specifies CAISDGVSSVYEQYF.